This T cell receptor (beta chain) was identified in a study of T cell changes during pregnancy in multiple sclerosis. TCRdb's copy holds only in-frame clones and misses some; the assay was immunoSEQ multiplex PCR. This table has fewer than 85,000 clones, roughly 92% appearing once. CDR3 size: 14 residues. V lost 0 bases, J lost 3 bases, and 8 bases lay in between. The germline V gene encodes CDR1 SGHRS and CDR2 YFSETQ. The chain carries TRBV5-1 and TRBJ2-3; D not resolved. The TCR was taken from a female donor with multiple sclerosis, enrolled in a pregnancy study. The material was peripheral blood, obtained in the second trimester of pregnancy. The CDR3, as DNA: TGCGCCAGCAGCTTGGAACTGACTACAGATACGCAGTATTTT. This gives the protein CASSLELTTDTQYF.